Listed below are T cell receptor beta chains from one sample, sequenced in a study of blood T cell repertoires in COVID-19. The assay was immunoSEQ multiplex PCR, and TCRdb's table has in-frame clones only and misses some. The data contain about 200,000 clones, 85% of them singletons. The source material was peripheral blood. All receptors derive from a man aged 55 to 70 with COVID-19, enrolled during active disease. The CDR3 runs from the conserved cysteine through the conserved F or W. D genes are given only for firm matches. A clone size is listed for some rows: how often the clone was seen (once, few, many), or a class if it is expanded.

abundance: once
d_gene: TRBD2
j_gene: TRBJ2-3
v_gene: TRBV10-3
CDR3aa: CAISESSSGRARDTQYF
CDR3nt: TGTGCCATCAGTGAGTCCTCTAGCGGGAGGGCCAGAGATACGCAGTATTTT

abundance: NA
d_gene: NA
j_gene: TRBJ1-4
v_gene: TRBV3-1/TRBV3-2
CDR3aa: CASSQVVRAGENEKLFF
CDR3nt: TGTGCCAGCAGCCAAGTCGTGAGGGCCGGTGAGAATGAAAAACTGTTTTTT

abundance: NA
d_gene: TRBD1
j_gene: TRBJ1-1
v_gene: TRBV6-6
CDR3aa: CASSRDRGTEAFF
CDR3nt: TGTGCCAGCAGCCGAGACAGGGGCACTGAAGCTTTCTTT

abundance: NA
d_gene: NA
j_gene: TRBJ2-5
v_gene: TRBV4-1
CDR3aa: CASSLLRGGRETQYF
CDR3nt: TGCGCCAGCAGCCTTTTGAGGGGGGGACGCGAGACCCAGTACTTC

abundance: NA
d_gene: NA
j_gene: TRBJ1-6
v_gene: TRBV6-5
CDR3aa: CASSDRNNSPLHF
CDR3nt: TGTGCCAGCAGCGACAGAAATAATTCACCCCTCCACTTT

abundance: NA
d_gene: TRBD1
j_gene: TRBJ2-7
v_gene: TRBV6-5
CDR3aa: CASAGQGRQYF
CDR3nt: TGTGCCAGCGCCGGACAGGGCCGGCAGTACTTC

abundance: NA
d_gene: NA
j_gene: TRBJ1-3
v_gene: TRBV13
CDR3aa: CASSLGRQPGNTIYF
CDR3nt: TGTGCCAGCAGCTTAGGCCGACAGCCTGGAAACACCATATATTTT

abundance: NA
d_gene: NA
j_gene: TRBJ1-6
v_gene: TRBV3-1/TRBV3-2
CDR3aa: CASSFDLGSPLHF
CDR3nt: TGTGCCAGCAGCTTCGATTTGGGCTCACCCCTCCACTTT

abundance: few
d_gene: NA
j_gene: TRBJ1-2
v_gene: TRBV19
CDR3aa: CASSPLSGMRGYTF
CDR3nt: TGTGCCAGTAGTCCTCTGTCAGGGATGAGGGGCTACACCTTC

abundance: NA
d_gene: NA
j_gene: TRBJ1-1
v_gene: TRBV6-1
CDR3aa: CASSEAQGGTEAFF
CDR3nt: TGTGCCAGCAGTGAAGCCCAGGGAGGCACTGAAGCTTTCTTT

abundance: NA
d_gene: NA
j_gene: TRBJ2-2
v_gene: TRBV9
CDR3aa: CASSETPGGGTGELFF
CDR3nt: TGTGCCAGCAGCGAGACTCCCGGTGGAGGCACCGGGGAGCTGTTTTTT

abundance: once
d_gene: TRBD1
j_gene: TRBJ1-2
v_gene: TRBV3-1/TRBV3-2
CDR3aa: CASSQDPDRVGGYTF
CDR3nt: TGTGCCAGCAGCCAAGATCCGGACAGGGTGGGTGGCTACACCTTC

abundance: NA
d_gene: NA
j_gene: TRBJ2-4
v_gene: TRBV10-1
CDR3aa: CASSDNRQGRVNIQYF
CDR3nt: TGCGCCAGCAGTGATAACCGTCAGGGGCGAGTAAACATTCAGTACTTC

abundance: NA
d_gene: TRBD2
j_gene: TRBJ2-1
v_gene: TRBV7-6
CDR3aa: CASSLGGLALYNEQFF
CDR3nt: TGTGCCAGCAGCTTAGGGGGACTAGCCCTTTACAATGAGCAGTTCTTC

abundance: NA
d_gene: TRBD2
j_gene: TRBJ2-5
v_gene: TRBV2
CDR3aa: CASSYKRTSGSRETQYF
CDR3nt: TGTGCCAGCAGTTACAAAAGGACTAGCGGGAGCAGAGAGACCCAGTACTTC

abundance: once
d_gene: NA
j_gene: TRBJ1-1
v_gene: TRBV21-1
CDR3aa: CASSKISLARAIPSGAFF
CDR3nt: TGTGCCAGCAGCAAAATCTCCTTGGCCAGGGCCATACCCTCAGGAGCTTTCTTT

abundance: NA
d_gene: NA
j_gene: TRBJ1-5
v_gene: TRBV18
CDR3aa: CASSPSGYSNQPQHF
CDR3nt: TGTGCCAGCTCACCATCGGGATATAGCAATCAGCCCCAGCATTTT

abundance: NA
d_gene: TRBD2
j_gene: TRBJ2-3
v_gene: TRBV9
CDR3aa: CASSVGLAGGATDTQYF
CDR3nt: TGTGCCAGCAGCGTGGGGCTAGCGGGAGGGGCCACAGATACGCAGTATTTT

abundance: few
d_gene: NA
j_gene: TRBJ1-2
v_gene: TRBV19
CDR3aa: CASSIDPTDYGYTF
CDR3nt: TGTGCCAGTAGTATAGACCCGACAGATTATGGCTACACCTTC

abundance: NA
d_gene: TRBD2
j_gene: TRBJ2-3
v_gene: TRBV15
CDR3aa: CATSRAPAGGGADTQYF
CDR3nt: TGTGCCACCAGCAGGGCCCCAGCGGGAGGGGGCGCAGATACGCAGTATTTT

abundance: NA
d_gene: NA
j_gene: TRBJ1-5
v_gene: TRBV24-1
CDR3aa: CVGRPGERFNQPQHF
CDR3nt: TGTGTGGGCCGCCCGGGGGAAAGATTTAATCAGCCCCAGCATTTT

abundance: NA
d_gene: TRBD1
j_gene: TRBJ1-5
v_gene: TRBV29-1
CDR3aa: CSVPVDRAQPQHF
CDR3nt: TGCAGCGTACCCGTGGACAGGGCCCAGCCCCAGCATTTT

abundance: NA
d_gene: NA
j_gene: TRBJ1-2
v_gene: TRBV20-1
CDR3aa: CSASDSYGYTF
CDR3nt: TGCAGTGCCTCGGACAGTTATGGCTACACCTTC

abundance: once
d_gene: NA
j_gene: TRBJ1-3
v_gene: TRBV6-1
CDR3aa: CASSGPADSGNTIYF
CDR3nt: TGTGCCAGCAGTGGCCCGGCGGACTCTGGAAACACCATATATTTT

abundance: NA
d_gene: NA
j_gene: TRBJ1-4
v_gene: TRBV27
CDR3aa: CASRQGWGEKLFF
CDR3nt: TGTGCCAGCCGTCAGGGGTGGGGTGAAAAACTGTTTTTT

abundance: NA
d_gene: NA
j_gene: TRBJ1-1
v_gene: TRBV30
CDR3aa: CASIREESSAAFF
CDR3nt: TGTGCCTCCATTCGGGAGGAATCATCGGCAGCTTTCTTT

abundance: NA
d_gene: NA
j_gene: TRBJ1-2
v_gene: TRBV28
CDR3aa: CASGRGSISYTF
CDR3nt: TGTGCCAGCGGGCGAGGGTCTATAAGCTACACCTTC

abundance: NA
d_gene: TRBD1
j_gene: TRBJ2-7
v_gene: TRBV7-2
CDR3aa: CASSFTGVREQYF
CDR3nt: TGTGCCAGCAGCTTTACAGGGGTGCGCGAGCAGTACTTC

abundance: NA
d_gene: TRBD1
j_gene: TRBJ2-2
v_gene: TRBV20-1
CDR3aa: CSASATGGDTGELFF
CDR3nt: TGCAGTGCTAGTGCTACAGGGGGAGACACCGGGGAGCTGTTTTTT

abundance: NA
d_gene: TRBD1
j_gene: TRBJ1-4
v_gene: TRBV7-9
CDR3aa: CASSQGQMNEKLFF
CDR3nt: TGTGCCAGCAGCCAGGGACAGATGAATGAAAAACTGTTTTTT

abundance: NA
d_gene: NA
j_gene: TRBJ2-1
v_gene: TRBV9
CDR3aa: CASSGGLSYNEQFF
CDR3nt: TGTGCCAGCAGCGGGGGACTTTCCTACAATGAGCAGTTCTTC

abundance: once
d_gene: NA
j_gene: TRBJ1-3
v_gene: TRBV4-2
CDR3aa: CASSPQGLGGNTIYF
CDR3nt: TGTGCCAGCAGCCCACAGGGCCTGGGTGGAAACACCATATATTTT

abundance: NA
d_gene: NA
j_gene: TRBJ2-1
v_gene: TRBV28
CDR3aa: CASSLIAATYNEQFF
CDR3nt: TGTGCCAGCAGTTTAATAGCGGCGACCTACAATGAGCAGTTCTTC

abundance: NA
d_gene: NA
j_gene: TRBJ2-7
v_gene: TRBV29-1
CDR3aa: CSVEDGQFKQYF
CDR3nt: TGCAGCGTTGAAGATGGGCAGTTCAAGCAGTACTTC

abundance: NA
d_gene: NA
j_gene: TRBJ1-2
v_gene: TRBV5-4
CDR3aa: CASSSRDSPLGGYTF
CDR3nt: TGTGCCAGCAGCTCAAGGGACTCACCTTTGGGTGGCTACACCTTC

abundance: NA
d_gene: TRBD2
j_gene: TRBJ2-7
v_gene: TRBV27
CDR3aa: CASSPRSGSSYEQYF
CDR3nt: TGTGCCAGCAGTCCACGCAGCGGGAGCTCCTACGAGCAGTACTTC

abundance: NA
d_gene: TRBD1
j_gene: TRBJ2-1
v_gene: TRBV4-3
CDR3aa: CASSREQGAYNEQFF
CDR3nt: TGCGCCAGCAGCCGAGAACAGGGGGCTTACAATGAGCAGTTCTTC

abundance: NA
d_gene: NA
j_gene: TRBJ2-2
v_gene: TRBV7-9
CDR3aa: CASSLTVNTGELFF
CDR3nt: TGTGCCAGCAGCTTGACAGTGAACACCGGGGAGCTGTTTTTT

abundance: NA
d_gene: TRBD1
j_gene: TRBJ1-1
v_gene: TRBV7-9
CDR3aa: CASSRGQIGNTEAFF
CDR3nt: TGTGCCAGCAGCCGGGGACAGATAGGCAACACTGAAGCTTTCTTT

abundance: NA
d_gene: NA
j_gene: TRBJ1-1
v_gene: TRBV25-1
CDR3aa: CASSDRGTEAFF
CDR3nt: TGTGCCAGCAGCGATAGGGGCACTGAAGCTTTCTTT

abundance: NA
d_gene: TRBD1
j_gene: TRBJ1-1
v_gene: TRBV19
CDR3aa: CASSIQRDRGYPEAFF
CDR3nt: TGTGCCAGTAGTATACAAAGGGACAGGGGCTACCCTGAAGCTTTCTTT

abundance: NA
d_gene: NA
j_gene: TRBJ1-3
v_gene: TRBV2
CDR3aa: CATRPGSGNTIYF
CDR3nt: TGTGCCACTCGGCCGGGCTCTGGAAACACCATATATTTT

abundance: NA
d_gene: NA
j_gene: TRBJ1-2
v_gene: TRBV29-1
CDR3aa: CSEDSPAGYTF
CDR3nt: TGCAGCGAGGACAGTCCCGCCGGCTACACCTTC

abundance: NA
d_gene: NA
j_gene: TRBJ2-2
v_gene: TRBV27
CDR3aa: CASSQRRGTWTGELFF
CDR3nt: TGTGCCAGCAGTCAAAGACGGGGGACGTGGACCGGGGAGCTGTTTTTT

abundance: NA
d_gene: NA
j_gene: TRBJ2-3
v_gene: TRBV7-9
CDR3aa: CASSLEGQPTDTQYF
CDR3nt: TGTGCCAGCAGCTTAGAGGGACAACCAACAGATACGCAGTATTTT

abundance: NA
d_gene: TRBD1
j_gene: TRBJ1-1
v_gene: TRBV10-2
CDR3aa: CASSTTGATEAFF
CDR3nt: TGCGCCAGCAGTACTACAGGGGCCACTGAAGCTTTCTTT

abundance: NA
d_gene: TRBD1
j_gene: TRBJ1-2
v_gene: TRBV6-4
CDR3aa: CASTPGDRGYGGYTF
CDR3nt: TGTGCCAGCACTCCTGGGGACAGGGGGTATGGTGGCTACACCTTC

abundance: NA
d_gene: TRBD1
j_gene: TRBJ1-5
v_gene: TRBV6-5
CDR3aa: CASAGGYSNQPQHF
CDR3nt: TGTGCCAGCGCAGGGGGTTATAGCAATCAGCCCCAGCATTTT

abundance: NA
d_gene: NA
j_gene: TRBJ1-6
v_gene: TRBV18
CDR3aa: CASSPTGNSPLHF
CDR3nt: TGTGCCAGCTCACCTACGGGGAATTCACCCCTCCACTTT

abundance: NA
d_gene: NA
j_gene: TRBJ2-5
v_gene: TRBV7-7
CDR3aa: CASSLGNRNQETQYF
CDR3nt: TGTGCCAGCAGCTTGGGCAACAGGAACCAAGAGACCCAGTACTTC

abundance: NA
d_gene: NA
j_gene: TRBJ2-5
v_gene: TRBV20-1
CDR3aa: CSASLQETQYF
CDR3nt: TGCAGTGCTAGTCTGCAAGAGACCCAGTACTTC

abundance: NA
d_gene: NA
j_gene: TRBJ1-3
v_gene: TRBV11-3
CDR3aa: CASSFGAGNTIYF
CDR3nt: TGTGCCAGCAGCTTCGGGGCTGGAAACACCATATATTTT